The T cell receptor (beta chain) under discussion was sequenced for a study of cytomegalovirus exposure and HLA in healthy donors. Study at large: The same platform as the approximately 670 first-cohort repertoires was used for the 95 to 150 validation repertoires, a later analysis reported.

The donors were in the approximately 120-subject validation cohort, distinct from the roughly 670-subject first cohort. General study findings and limits: The classifier reportedly diagnosed cytomegalovirus status with high sensitivity and specificity.

A single count supports this clone. Its matching antigen is unknown. Here immunoSEQ multiplex PCR was the method, and the copy in TCRdb shows in-frame clones only, minus some. This sample has roughly 180,000 clones; approximately 89% occur once, and the top ten carry less than 9.5%. The material sequenced was PBMCs. The clonotype was recovered from a man aged 25 to 40 in good health and CMV-seropositive.

CDR3 coding DNA: TGTGCCAGCAGCCCCGACGGGTACACAGATACGCAGTATTTT. Its translation is CASSPDGYTDTQYF. The V call is TRBV28, the J call TRBJ2-3; D uncertain. This CDR3 comprises 14 residues. The germline V gene has CDR1 MDHEN and CDR2 SYDVKM. V was clipped by 6 bases and J by 2 bases, with 12 bases between them.